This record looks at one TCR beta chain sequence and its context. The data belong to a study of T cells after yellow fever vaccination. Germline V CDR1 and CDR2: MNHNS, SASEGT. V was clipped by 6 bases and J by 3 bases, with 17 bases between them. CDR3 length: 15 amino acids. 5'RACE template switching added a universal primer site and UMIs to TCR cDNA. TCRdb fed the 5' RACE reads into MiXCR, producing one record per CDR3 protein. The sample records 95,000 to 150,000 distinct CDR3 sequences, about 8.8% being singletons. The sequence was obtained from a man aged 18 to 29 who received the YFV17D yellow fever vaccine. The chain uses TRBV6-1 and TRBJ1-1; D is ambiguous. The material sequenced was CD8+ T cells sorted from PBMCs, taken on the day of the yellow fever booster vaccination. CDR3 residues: CASREPAVRDTEAFF. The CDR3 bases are TGTGCCAGCAGGGAACCGGCGGTACGAGACACTGAAGCTTTCTTT.